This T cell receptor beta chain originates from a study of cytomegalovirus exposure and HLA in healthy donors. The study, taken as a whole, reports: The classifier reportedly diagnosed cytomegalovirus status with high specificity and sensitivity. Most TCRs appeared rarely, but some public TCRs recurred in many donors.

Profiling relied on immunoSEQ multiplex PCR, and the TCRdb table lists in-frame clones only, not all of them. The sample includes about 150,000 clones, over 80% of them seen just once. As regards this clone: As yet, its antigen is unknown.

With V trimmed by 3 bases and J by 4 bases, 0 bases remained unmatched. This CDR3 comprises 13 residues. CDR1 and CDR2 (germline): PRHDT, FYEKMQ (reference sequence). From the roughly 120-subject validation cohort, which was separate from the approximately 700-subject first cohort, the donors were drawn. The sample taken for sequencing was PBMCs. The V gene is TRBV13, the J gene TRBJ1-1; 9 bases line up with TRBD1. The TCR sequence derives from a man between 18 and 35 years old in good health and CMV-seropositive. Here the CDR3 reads CASSLDRGTEAFF. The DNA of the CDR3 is TGTGCCAGCAGCTTGGACAGGGGCACTGAAGCTTTCTTT.